This TCR beta chain was documented in a study of vaccination effects on CD4 cells after COVID-19. Whole-study context: Sequencing was preceded by expansion of antigen-specific CD4+ T cells with viral peptide pools in the ViraFEST assay. Overall study results and limits: Common cold coronavirus cross-reactivity was shown by only 1 of 255 vaccine-induced clones in healthy vaccinees.

Isolation of CD4+ T cells took place after nine to ten days of culture. Each participant was administered two doses of either the BNT162b2 or the mRNA-1273 vaccine. This CDR3 contains 18 residues. Germline lookup yields CDR1 KGHSH and CDR2 LQKENI. Between the trimmed V and J ends, which lost 0 bases and 0 bases, there was a span of 14 bases. Concerning this clone: What it binds is unknown.

The assay was immunoSEQ multiplex PCR, and TCRdb's table has in-frame clones only and misses some. The sample lists approximately 29,000 clones; around 69% were seen once. This TCR derives from a human donor who received a COVID-19 vaccine. The sequenced sample was CD4+ T cells from PBMCs cultured without peptide, obtained after COVID-19 vaccination. The chain combines TRBV18 with TRBJ1-4; D gene ambiguous. CDR3 coding DNA: TGTGCCAGCTCACCACCCGGATCAGGCGGCGCAACTAATGAAAAACTGTTTTTT. The encoded protein is CASSPPGSGGATNEKLFF.